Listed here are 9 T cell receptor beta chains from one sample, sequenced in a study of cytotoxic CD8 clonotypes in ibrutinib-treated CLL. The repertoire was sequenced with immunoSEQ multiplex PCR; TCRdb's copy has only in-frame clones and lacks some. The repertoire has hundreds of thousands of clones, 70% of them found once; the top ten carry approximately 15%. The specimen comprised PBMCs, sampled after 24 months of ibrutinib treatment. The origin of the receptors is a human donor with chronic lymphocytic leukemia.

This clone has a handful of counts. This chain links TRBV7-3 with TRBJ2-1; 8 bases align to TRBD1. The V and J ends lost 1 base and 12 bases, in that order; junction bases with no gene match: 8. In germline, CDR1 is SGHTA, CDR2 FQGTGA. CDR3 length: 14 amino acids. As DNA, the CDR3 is TGTGCCAGCAGCTTAAGCGGACAGGGAAGCCGGCAGTTCTTC. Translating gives CASSLSGQGSRQFF.

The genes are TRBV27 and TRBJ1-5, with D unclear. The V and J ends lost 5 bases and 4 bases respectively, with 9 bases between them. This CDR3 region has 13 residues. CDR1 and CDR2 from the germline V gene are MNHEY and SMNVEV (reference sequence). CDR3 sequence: CASSPSQNQPQHF. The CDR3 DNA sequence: TGTGCCAGCAGTCCCAGCCAAAATCAGCCCCAGCATTTT.

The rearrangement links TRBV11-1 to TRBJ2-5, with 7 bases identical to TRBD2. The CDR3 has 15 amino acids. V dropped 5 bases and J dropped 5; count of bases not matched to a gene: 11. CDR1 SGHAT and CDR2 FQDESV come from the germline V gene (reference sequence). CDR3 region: CASSPRRERKETQYF. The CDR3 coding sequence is TGTGCCAGCAGCCCCCGGCGGGAGCGGAAGGAGACCCAGTACTTC.

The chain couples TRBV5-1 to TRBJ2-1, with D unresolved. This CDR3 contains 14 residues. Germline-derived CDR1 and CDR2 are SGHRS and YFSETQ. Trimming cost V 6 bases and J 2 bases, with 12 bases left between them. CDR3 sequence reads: CASKADSPYNEQFF. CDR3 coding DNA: TGCGCCAGCAAGGCCGATAGCCCCTACAATGAGCAGTTCTTC.

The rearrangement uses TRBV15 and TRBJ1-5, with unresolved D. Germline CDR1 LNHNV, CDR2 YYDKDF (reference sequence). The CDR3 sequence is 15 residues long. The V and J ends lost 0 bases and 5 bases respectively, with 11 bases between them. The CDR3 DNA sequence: TGTGCCACCAGCAGAGATGATCGTCTGGATCAGCCCCAGCATTTT. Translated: CATSRDDRLDQPQHF.

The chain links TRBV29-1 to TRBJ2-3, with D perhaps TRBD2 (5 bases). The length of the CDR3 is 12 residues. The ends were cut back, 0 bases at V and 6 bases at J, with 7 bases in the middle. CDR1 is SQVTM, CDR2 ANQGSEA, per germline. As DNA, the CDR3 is TGCAGCGTTGAAGAGGTAGCGGATACGCAGTATTTT. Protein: CSVEEVADTQYF.

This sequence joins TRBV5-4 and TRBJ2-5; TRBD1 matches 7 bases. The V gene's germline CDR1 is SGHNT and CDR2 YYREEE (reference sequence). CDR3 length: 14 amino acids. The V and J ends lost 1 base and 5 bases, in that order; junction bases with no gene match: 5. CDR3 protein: CASSLQGDGETQYF. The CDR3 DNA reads TGTGCCAGCAGCTTGCAGGGGGATGGGGAGACCCAGTACTTC.

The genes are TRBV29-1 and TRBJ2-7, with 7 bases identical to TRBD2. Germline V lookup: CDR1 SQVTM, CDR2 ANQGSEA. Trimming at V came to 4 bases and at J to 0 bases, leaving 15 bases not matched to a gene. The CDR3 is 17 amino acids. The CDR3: CSVVSGRLAASSYEQYF. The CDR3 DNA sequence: TGCAGCGTTGTCTCCGGCCGGCTAGCGGCATCCTCCTACGAGCAGTACTTC.

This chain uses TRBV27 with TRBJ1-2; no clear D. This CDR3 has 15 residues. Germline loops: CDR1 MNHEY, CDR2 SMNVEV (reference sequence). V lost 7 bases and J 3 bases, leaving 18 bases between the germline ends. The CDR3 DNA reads TGTGCCAGCACCACATTCTGGGGTTCCGACTATGGCTACACCTTC. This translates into CASTTFWGSDYGYTF.